This T cell receptor (beta chain) is drawn from a study of T-cell reconstitution after alpha-beta-depleted transplantation in children. Notes on this clonotype: Its target is not known.

A TCRbeta library incorporating unique molecular identifiers was prepared. TCRdb processed the PCR reads anew with MiXCR; each CDR3 protein has one entry. This sample has about 210,000 distinct CDR3 sequences; approximately 17% occur once, and the top ten carry 43%. Findings and limits, study-wide: Roughly two months post-transplant, alpha-beta T cells reportedly originated from several hundred graft clones that had expanded. It was newly produced T cells that mostly accounted for T-cell counts and diversity one year after transplant. From surviving recipient T cells and thymic progenitors came the high day-60 TCRbeta diversity observed in some patients.

This CDR3 contains 13 residues. Losses at the gene ends were 4 bases for V and 3 bases for J; bases not matched to a gene: 2. Looked up from germline, CDR1 is LGHDT and CDR2 is YNNKEL (reference sequence). Source: PBMCs, mostly from graft donor cells, taken 360 days after TCRalphabeta/CD19-depleted stem cell transplant. V usage is TRBV3-1 and J usage is TRBJ1-2; TRBD1 aligns across 7 bases. The clonotype originates from a male patient between 2 and 10 years old who had a stem cell transplant for acute lymphoblastic leukemia, so the T cells may come from the graft donor. The CDR3 nucleotides read TGTGCCAGCAGCCCTACAGGGGACTATGGCTACACCTTC. Protein sequence: CASSPTGDYGYTF.